The T cell receptor beta chain described here comes from a study of shared clonotypes between healthy human individuals. Germline V gene data show CDR1 as LNHDA and CDR2 as SQIVND (reference sequence). This CDR3 region has 14 residues. V was shortened by 7 bases and J by 2 bases, with 11 bases between the two germline ends. Here immunoSEQ multiplex PCR was the method, and the copy in TCRdb shows in-frame clones only, minus some. Of 850,000 to 1,200,000 clones listed, about three quarters are singletons. The sample comprised memory CD4+ T cells sorted from blood. Subset given: CD45RA-negative fraction. This clonotype was obtained from a man between 18 and 29 years old in good health. The chain combines TRBV19 with TRBJ1-4; a weak D match, TRBD1 (6 bases). CDR3 DNA sequence: TGTGCCAGTAACCCGGGACACACTAATGAAAAACTGTTTTTT. Translating it yields CASNPGHTNEKLFF.